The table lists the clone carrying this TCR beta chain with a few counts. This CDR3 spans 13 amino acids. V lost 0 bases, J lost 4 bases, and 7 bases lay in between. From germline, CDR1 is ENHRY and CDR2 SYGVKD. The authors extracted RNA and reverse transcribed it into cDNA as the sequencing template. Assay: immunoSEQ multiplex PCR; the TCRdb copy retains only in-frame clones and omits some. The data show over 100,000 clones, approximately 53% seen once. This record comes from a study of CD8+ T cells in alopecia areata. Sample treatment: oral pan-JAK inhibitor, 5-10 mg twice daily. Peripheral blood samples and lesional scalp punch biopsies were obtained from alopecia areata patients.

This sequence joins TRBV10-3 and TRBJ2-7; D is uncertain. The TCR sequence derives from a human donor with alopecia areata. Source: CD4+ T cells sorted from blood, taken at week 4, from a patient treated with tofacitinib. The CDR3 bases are TGTGCCATCAGTGAGTCGGGCAGGTACGAGCAGTACTTC. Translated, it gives CAISESGRYEQYF.